This T cell receptor beta chain is from a study of cytomegalovirus exposure and HLA in healthy donors. The protocol was immunoSEQ multiplex PCR, while the TCRdb copy is restricted to in-frame clones and leaves out a portion. The table has more than 60,000 clones, 96% seen once; the top ten hold about 4.6%. Study conclusions and caveats: Overall, under 200 TCR beta chains were annotated as cytomegalovirus-associated. Most TCR sequences were rare, but some public TCRs occurred in many donors. Confirmation was obtained in vitro that a few CMV-associated chains are specific for CMV antigens.

Per the germline V gene, CDR1 is SGHVS and CDR2 is FQNEAQ. Between the trimmed V and J ends, which lost 5 bases and 5 bases, there was a span of 16 bases. The CDR3 covers 15 residues. Note on this clone: Its antigen is as yet unknown.

The chain recombines TRBV7-8 with TRBJ1-5; no firm D call. The sequence was obtained from a woman aged 18-30 years in good health and CMV-seropositive. Sequences were obtained from PBMCs. In DNA, the CDR3 is TGTGCCAGCAGCCCCCACAGAGATCTCGATCAGCCCCAGCATTTT. Amino acid sequence: CASSPHRDLDQPQHF.